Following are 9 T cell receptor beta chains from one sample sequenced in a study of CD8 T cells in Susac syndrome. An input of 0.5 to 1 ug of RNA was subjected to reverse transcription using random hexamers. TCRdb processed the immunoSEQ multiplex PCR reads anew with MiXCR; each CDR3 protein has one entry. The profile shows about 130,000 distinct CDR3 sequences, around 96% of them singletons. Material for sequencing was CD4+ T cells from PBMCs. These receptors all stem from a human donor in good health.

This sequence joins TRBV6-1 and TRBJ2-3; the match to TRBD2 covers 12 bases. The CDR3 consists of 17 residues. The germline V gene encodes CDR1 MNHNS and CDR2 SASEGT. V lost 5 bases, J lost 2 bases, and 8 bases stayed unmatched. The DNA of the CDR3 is TGTGCCAGCAGTCGCCGGACTAGCGGGATTTTCACAGATACGCAGTATTTT. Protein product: CASSRRTSGIFTDTQYF.

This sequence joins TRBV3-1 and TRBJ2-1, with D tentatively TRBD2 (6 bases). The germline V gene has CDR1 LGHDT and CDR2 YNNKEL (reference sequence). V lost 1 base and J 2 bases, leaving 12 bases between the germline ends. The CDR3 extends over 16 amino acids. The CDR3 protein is CASSQVEGVAYNEQFF. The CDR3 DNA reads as TGTGCCAGCAGCCAAGTGGAGGGAGTCGCCTACAATGAGCAGTTCTTC.

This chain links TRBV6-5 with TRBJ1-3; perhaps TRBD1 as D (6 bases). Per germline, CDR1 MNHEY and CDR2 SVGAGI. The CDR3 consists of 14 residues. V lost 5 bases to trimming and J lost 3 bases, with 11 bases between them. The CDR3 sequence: CASSIGRGGNTIYF. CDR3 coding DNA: TGTGCCAGCAGTATCGGCAGGGGTGGAAACACCATATATTTT.

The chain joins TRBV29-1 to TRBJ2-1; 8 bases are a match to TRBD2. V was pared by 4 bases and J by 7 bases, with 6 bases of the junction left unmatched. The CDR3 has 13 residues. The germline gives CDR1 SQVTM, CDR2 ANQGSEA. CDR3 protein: CSVGDQRGNEQFF. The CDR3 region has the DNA TGCAGCGTTGGGGACCAGCGGGGGAATGAGCAGTTCTTC.

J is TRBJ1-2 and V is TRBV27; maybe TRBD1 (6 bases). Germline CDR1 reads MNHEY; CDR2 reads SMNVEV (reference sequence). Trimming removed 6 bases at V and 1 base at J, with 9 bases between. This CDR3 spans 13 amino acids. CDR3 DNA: TGTGCCAGCAGATCACAGGGTAACTATGGCTACACCTTC. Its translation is CASRSQGNYGYTF.

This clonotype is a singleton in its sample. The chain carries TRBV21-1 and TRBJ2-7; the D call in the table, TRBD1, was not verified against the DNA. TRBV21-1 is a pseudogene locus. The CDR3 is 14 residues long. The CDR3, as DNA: TGTGCCAGCAGCACCGGCCCGGAGACCTACGAGCAGTACTTC. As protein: CASSTGPETYEQYF.

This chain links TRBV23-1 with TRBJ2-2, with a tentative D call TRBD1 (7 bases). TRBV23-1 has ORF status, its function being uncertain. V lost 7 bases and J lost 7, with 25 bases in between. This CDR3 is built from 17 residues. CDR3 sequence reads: CASTPTTGIGGSGELFF. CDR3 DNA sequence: TGCGCCAGCACTCCCACGACAGGGATAGGGGGGAGCGGGGAGCTGTTTTTT.

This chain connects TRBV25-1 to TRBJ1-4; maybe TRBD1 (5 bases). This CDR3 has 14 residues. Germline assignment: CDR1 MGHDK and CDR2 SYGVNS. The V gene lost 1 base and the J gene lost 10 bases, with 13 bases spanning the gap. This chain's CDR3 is CASSEFSGPRKLFF. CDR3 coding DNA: TGTGCCAGCAGTGAATTCTCGGGACCCCGAAAACTGTTTTTT.

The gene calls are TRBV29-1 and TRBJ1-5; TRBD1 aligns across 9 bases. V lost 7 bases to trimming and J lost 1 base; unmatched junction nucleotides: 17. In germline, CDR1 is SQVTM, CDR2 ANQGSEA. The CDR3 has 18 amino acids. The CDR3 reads CSALLRGQGLTSNQPQHF. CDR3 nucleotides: TGCAGCGCCCTGTTGAGGGGACAGGGACTTACCAGCAATCAGCCCCAGCATTTT.